One T cell receptor (beta chain) is described in this entry. The antigen remains undetermined. The data were obtained in a study of cytomegalovirus exposure and HLA in healthy donors. Every donor was a healthy person donating bone marrow. CDR3 size: 14 residues. Looked up from germline, CDR1 is SGDLS and CDR2 is YYNGEE. Study outcomes and limitations: With later analysis, a missense DCLRE1C variant became linked to TCR beta V- and J-gene trimming. A likely sequencing artifact accounted for one observed cluster of highly shared sequence variants.

60 Vbeta and 13 Jbeta primers were used in PCR. Using immunoSEQ multiplex PCR, the repertoire was profiled, and TCRdb retains in-frame clones only, with some absent. The table lists some 110,000 clones, roughly 83% of them singletons. The J gene is TRBJ2-5, the V gene TRBV9, with 7 positions matching TRBD2. The end of the DNA aligns better with TRBJ2-7, so the J call may be wrong. What was sequenced was PBMCs. The source is a man between 25 and 39 years old in good health and CMV-seropositive. CDR3 in amino acids: CASSGRGSPYEQYF. The CDR3 bases are TGTGCCAGCAGCGGGCGGGGGTCACCCTACGAGCAGTACTTC.